These T cell receptor beta chains were read from a single sample in a study of Ad26.COV2.S vaccination and SARS-CoV-2 variants. The data were produced by immunoSEQ multiplex PCR, yet TCRdb's version contains in-frame clones alone and is incomplete. The table lists over 250,000 clones, more than 75% of them singletons. The sample here was peripheral blood, taken in a trial of Ad26.COV2.S vaccine versus placebo. These TCRs come from a person aged 18-65 years who received the Ad26.COV2.S COVID-19 vaccine or a placebo. Each CDR3 is given with its conserved first and last residue. The D gene is left open where the match is weak. Some rows mark clone size as missing; the rest say once, few, many or name a class of expanded clone.

v_call,j_call,d_call,clone_size,cdr3_nt,cdr3_aa
TRBV6-5,TRBJ2-5,TRBD1,-,TGTGCCAGCGGACGGGGACAGGGCGCACTGACCCAGTACTTC,CASGRGQGALTQYF
TRBV7-9,TRBJ1-1,-,-,TGTGCCAGCAGCCGTTATTTGGCGCCGAACACTGAAGCTTTCTTT,CASSRYLAPNTEAFF
TRBV4-2,TRBJ2-3,-,-,TGTGCCAGCAGCCAAGATCCTAGCCTCACAGATACGCAGTATTTT,CASSQDPSLTDTQYF
TRBV28,TRBJ1-1,-,few,TGTGCCAGCACCTTAGGGCTGCCCCTGGCTGAAGCTTTCTTT,CASTLGLPLAEAFF
TRBV6-5,TRBJ2-1,-,-,TGTGCCAGCAACCCAGAGCGGGTCTCCTACAATGAGCAGTTCTTC,CASNPERVSYNEQFF
TRBV11-2,TRBJ2-6,-,once,TGTGCCAGCAGCTTTATTATGGCCACCTCTGGGGCCAACGTCCTGACTTTC,CASSFIMATSGANVLTF
TRBV6-5,TRBJ1-6,TRBD1,-,TGTGCCAGCAGTTACGGAGGACAGGAAGGGACACCCCTCCACTTT,CASSYGGQEGTPLHF
TRBV6-5,TRBJ1-2,-,-,TGTGCCAGCAGGGCCACGACAGGTCGATCAGTAGGCACCTTC,CASRATTGRSVGTF
TRBV15,TRBJ1-2,-,-,TGTGCCACCAGCAGAGATCGAGAGGGGCGGAACTATGGCTACACCTTC,CATSRDREGRNYGYTF
TRBV3-1/TRBV3-2,TRBJ1-1,-,once,TGTGCCAGCAGCCAATCGGACACTGAAGCTTTCTTT,CASSQSDTEAFF
TRBV7-9,TRBJ1-3,-,-,TGTGCCAGCAGCTTAGTGAGCAGGGCTTTAAACGGAAACACCATATATTTT,CASSLVSRALNGNTIYF
TRBV19,TRBJ2-2,TRBD1,-,TGTGCCAGTAGTTACCGGACAGGGAGGAGCACCGGGGAGCTGTTTTTT,CASSYRTGRSTGELFF
TRBV6-1,TRBJ1-4,-,-,TGTGCCAGCAGAGAAGACAGCCTTAATGAAAAACTGTTTTTT,CASREDSLNEKLFF
TRBV10-1,TRBJ2-3,-,-,TGCGCCAGCAGTGAGTCGAACGCGCCCCATACGCAGTATTTT,CASSESNAPHTQYF
TRBV7-9,TRBJ1-2,TRBD1,-,TGTGCCAGCAGCCCAGGGGGCCAGGATGGCTACACCTTC,CASSPGGQDGYTF
TRBV7-2,TRBJ1-1,TRBD1,-,TGTGCCAGCAGCTTAGGGCGAGGGGGCCTCACTGAAGCTTTCTTT,CASSLGRGGLTEAFF
TRBV5-1,TRBJ2-1,-,-,TGCGCCAGCAGCGTTCCATCGGGCAATGAGCAGTTCTTC,CASSVPSGNEQFF
TRBV11-2,TRBJ2-1,-,-,TGTGCCAGCAGCTTAGCCAGCTCCTACAATGAGCAGTTCTTC,CASSLASSYNEQFF
TRBV20-1,TRBJ1-2,-,-,TGCAGTGCTAGTCCCAGGGGCTATGGCTACACCTTC,CSASPRGYGYTF
TRBV18,TRBJ2-7,TRBD2,-,TGTGCCAGCTCATCGCGGACTAGCGGGGGGAATTACGAGCAGTACTTC,CASSSRTSGGNYEQYF
TRBV6-2/TRBV6-3,TRBJ1-1,-,-,TGTGCCAGCAGACCTGATCCGGTGGGTCGGGTCACTGAAGCTTTCTTT,CASRPDPVGRVTEAFF
TRBV19,TRBJ1-1,TRBD1,-,TGTGCCAGTACCTCATGGGGAGGGGGCCGCGATCGGGAAGCTTTCTTT,CASTSWGGGRDREAFF
TRBV6-5,TRBJ1-2,-,-,TGTGCCAGCAGTTACTCGACGGGAAACTATGGCTACACCTTC,CASSYSTGNYGYTF
TRBV2,TRBJ2-3,TRBD2,-,TGTGCCAGCAATTTCCGGGAGGATCTGGTTGGTACGCAGTATTTT,CASNFREDLVGTQYF
TRBV18,TRBJ2-3,-,-,TGTGCCAGCTCACCGGTGGACTCCCCAGATACGCAGTATTTT,CASSPVDSPDTQYF
TRBV9,TRBJ2-5,TRBD1,-,TGTGCCAGCAGCGTGGGGACAGAAGAGACCCAGTACTTC,CASSVGTEETQYF
TRBV14,TRBJ2-5,-,-,TGTGCCAGCGGTGGGGGGGCCGAGACCCAGTACTTC,CASGGGAETQYF
TRBV2,TRBJ1-5,-,-,TGTGCCAGCACCGCCCGGGACATCCGGCAGCCCCAGCATTTT,CASTARDIRQPQHF
TRBV2,TRBJ1-4,TRBD1,-,TGTGCCAGCAGCACTCGACAGGGGGCAAATGAAAAACTGTTTTTT,CASSTRQGANEKLFF
TRBV10-3,TRBJ2-1,TRBD1,few,TGTGCCATCAGTGATCCCTCACCCCGGGACAGGGGGCTGCGGGAGCAGTTCTTC,CAISDPSPRDRGLREQFF
TRBV27,TRBJ2-3,-,once,TGTGCCAGCAGTTTATCTTTTCGTGGATCAGATACGCAGTATTTT,CASSLSFRGSDTQYF
TRBV4-3,TRBJ1-2,TRBD1,-,TGCGCCAGCAGCCAAAGAACAGGGGACTATGGCTACACCTTC,CASSQRTGDYGYTF
TRBV30,TRBJ2-7,-,-,TGTGCCTGGAGTGCGACTAGACATGGCCCCTACGAGCAGTACTTC,CAWSATRHGPYEQYF
TRBV9,TRBJ2-5,TRBD2,-,TGTGCCAGCAGTGCACGGACTAGCGGGGGGAGGGAGACCCAGTACTTC,CASSARTSGGRETQYF
TRBV5-1,TRBJ2-7,TRBD1,-,TGCGCCAGCAGCCCAGGACAGGGAGGCTACGAGCAGTACTTC,CASSPGQGGYEQYF
TRBV5-1,TRBJ2-7,-,-,TGCGCCAGCAGCTTGACCGGGAACGAGCAGTACTTC,CASSLTGNEQYF
TRBV13,TRBJ2-2,TRBD2,-,TGTGCCAGCAGACACGTGGCGGGGGCCGGGGAGCTGTTTTTT,CASRHVAGAGELFF
TRBV29-1,TRBJ2-5,-,-,TGCAGCGGGGTACCAGGGGACACAAAGACCCAGTACTTC,CSGVPGDTKTQYF
TRBV30,TRBJ2-7,TRBD1,-,TGTGCCTGGAGGGCGAGGACAGGGGCCCTGGGGGAGCAGTACTTC,CAWRARTGALGEQYF
TRBV27,TRBJ1-2,-,-,TGTGCCAGCAGCCAAGGAACGGGGCCCCACTATGGCTACACCTTC,CASSQGTGPHYGYTF
TRBV12-5,TRBJ1-1,-,-,TGTGCTAGTGGTAACTCACAGGGGAACACTGAAGCTTTCTTT,CASGNSQGNTEAFF
TRBV7-2,TRBJ1-3,-,-,TGTGCCAGCAGCTTATTGGCAGGGGCCGGAAACACCATATATTTT,CASSLLAGAGNTIYF
TRBV7-9,TRBJ1-2,-,-,TGTGCCAGCAGCACTAGACAGCAAAATGGCTACACCTTC,CASSTRQQNGYTF
TRBV4-1,TRBJ1-3,-,-,TGCGCCAGCAGCCCGGCCACAGGCCCCTTGAGAAACACCATATATTTT,CASSPATGPLRNTIYF
TRBV18,TRBJ1-3,-,-,TGTGCCAGCCTTCAGGGTTCTGGAAACACCATATATTTT,CASLQGSGNTIYF
TRBV6-6,TRBJ2-7,-,once,TGTGCCAGCAGTTACCGTCAGGGGAGAGGATCCTACGAGCAGTACTTC,CASSYRQGRGSYEQYF
TRBV5-4,TRBJ2-5,-,-,TGTGCCAGCAGCTTGGCGGCAGAAATCGAGACCCAGTACTTC,CASSLAAEIETQYF
TRBV2,TRBJ1-4,TRBD1,few,TGTGCCAGCAGCGGACAGGGGGAGGTGGCAAAACTGTTTTTT,CASSGQGEVAKLFF